Described below is a single TCR beta chain sequence and its context. The antigen is undetermined. Germline assignment: CDR1 SNHLY and CDR2 FYNNEI. The V end lost 8 bases, the J end lost 7 bases, and 14 bases lay between the germline ends. The CDR3 has 13 amino acids. These data are taken from a study of cytomegalovirus exposure and HLA in healthy donors. About the study: Across more than 350 genotyped donors, around 80% landed in the Caucasian-associated ancestry cluster.

13 Jbeta primers and 60 Vbeta primers were used for the PCR. Generated by immunoSEQ multiplex PCR, the TCRdb table keeps only in-frame clones and is missing some. The repertoire holds about 160,000 clones, with roughly 89% as singletons. Study-wide results and limits: With later analysis, a missense DCLRE1C variant became linked to TCR beta V- and J-gene trimming. Within an earlier analysis, most TCR beta V segments proved productive either about 87% or about 30% of the time.

Material for sequencing was PBMCs. The receptor was isolated from a woman aged 25 to 39 in good health and CMV-seronegative. The chain combines TRBV2 with TRBJ2-2; D might be TRBD1 (7 bases). CDR3 in DNA: TGTGCCAGCCAGGGGGGATATGGCGGGGAGCTGTTTTTT. Protein product: CASQGGYGGELFF.